This T cell receptor (beta chain) was found in a study of T cells in Graves' hyperthyroidism and ophthalmopathy. Study in general: The authors collected peripheral blood at initial diagnosis, before any treatment.

This clonotype was seen ten or more times. Over 18 months, lack of ophthalmopathy progression marked Graves' hyperthyroidism as stable. Patients having uncontrolled infection, another autoimmune disease, pregnancy or lactation were not included. TCR beta CDR3 region amplification was performed from RNA transcripts. The HTBI set primed first-round TCR CDR3 RT-PCR. A single record per CDR3 protein comes from TCRdb applying MiXCR to the multiplex PCR reads. The table shows 700,000 or so distinct CDR3 sequences, with around 15% occurring only once. V gave up 5 bases and J gave up 1 base, with 11 bases separating them. The CDR3 is made up of 15 amino acids. Germline lookup yields CDR1 KGHSH and CDR2 LQKENI.

J is TRBJ2-2 and V is TRBV18; possibly TRBD2 for D (5 bases). The sample consisted of blood. This sequence originates from a man aged 18 to 29 with Graves' hyperthyroidism. CDR3 coding DNA: TGTGCCAGCTCATTGGCCGGGATGAACACCGGGGAGCTGTTTTTT. Its protein product is CASSLAGMNTGELFF.